The 19 T cell receptor beta chains below were found in one sample sequenced in a study of cytomegalovirus exposure and HLA in healthy donors. PCR primers comprised 60 Vbeta and 13 Jbeta primers. The method was immunoSEQ multiplex PCR; TCRdb's version includes in-frame clones alone and lacks a portion of them. The table includes about 200,000 clones, around 76% detected once. Sequenced sample: PBMCs. These receptors all come from a man aged 40-49 years in good health and CMV-seropositive.

The rearrangement uses TRBV30 and TRBJ1-4; the D is unclear. The CDR3 runs 14 residues. V lost 4 bases to trimming and J lost 4 bases, with 13 bases between them. The germline CDR1 and CDR2 sequences are GTSNPN and SVGIG (reference sequence). CDR3 coding DNA: TGTGCCTGGAAAGTTGGCACCTTTAATGAAAAACTGTTTTTT. This translates into CAWKVGTFNEKLFF.

This chain connects TRBV7-9 to TRBJ2-7, with D hard to call. Germline V lookup: CDR1 SEHNR, CDR2 FQNEAQ (reference sequence). This CDR3 region has 13 residues. Trimming shortened V by 9 bases and J by 2 bases, and 14 bases separated the two germline ends. CDR3 bases: TGTGCCAGTATGACCGACAACCCCTACGAGCAGTACTTC. Translated: CASMTDNPYEQYF.

This clone showed up just a few times. The CDR3 nucleotides are TGTGCCAGCACCCCGGACAGAGAAACCGGGGAGCTGTTTTTT. It is translated as CASTPDRETGELFF. V is TRBV7-9 and J is TRBJ2-2; D perhaps matches TRBD1 (6 bases). The CDR3 has 14 amino acids. Per the germline V gene, CDR1 is SEHNR and CDR2 is FQNEAQ (reference sequence). V was cut by 7 bases and J by 5 bases, with 14 bases left in between.

V and J are TRBV6-1 and TRBJ2-5; 9 positions match TRBD1. The V segment lost 3 bases and the J segment 4 bases; nucleotides outside the gene matches: 6. This CDR3 is built from 15 residues. Germline lookup yields CDR1 MNHNS and CDR2 SASEGT. Written as DNA, the CDR3 is TGTGCCAGCAGTGAGGGGACAGGGAGATTAGAGACCCAGTACTTC. It translates to CASSEGTGRLETQYF.

The CDR3 loop reads CASSLGGSNQPQHF. For the CDR3, the DNA is TGTGCCAGCAGCCTAGGGGGAAGCAATCAGCCCCAGCATTTT. The chain recombines TRBV5-5 with TRBJ1-5; D might be TRBD1 (6 bases). V lost 4 bases to trimming and J lost 1 base, with 9 bases between them. The CDR3 sequence is 14 residues long. Per the germline V gene, CDR1 is SGHKS and CDR2 is YYEKEE (reference sequence).

As DNA, the CDR3 is TGTGCCAGCAGCTTAACGTCTGGTAGCGTTTCAGATACGCAGTATTTT. This translates into CASSLTSGSVSDTQYF. The gene calls are TRBV7-3 and TRBJ2-3; D may be TRBD2 (5 bases). The CDR3 runs 16 residues. The germline V and J ends were trimmed by 0 bases and 4 bases, with 14 bases remaining between them. CDR1 and CDR2 from the germline V gene are SGHTA and FQGTGA. Full variable domain (outside the CDR3, taken from reference TRBV7-3 and TRBJ2-3): GAGVSQTPSNKVTEKGKYVELRCDPISGHTALYWYRQSLGQGPEFLIYFQGTGAADDSGLPNDRFFAVRPEGSVSTLKIQRTERGDSAVYLCASSLTSGSVSDTQYFGPGTRLTVL.

This clone was seen a handful of times. The chain couples TRBV6-5 to TRBJ2-1; 7 nucleotides align to TRBD2. The V gene end was trimmed by 7 bases and the J gene end by 6 bases; junction bases not matched to a gene: 3. CDR1 is MNHEY, CDR2 SVGAGI, per germline. This CDR3 has 12 residues. The CDR3 region is CASTPGGNEQFF. For the CDR3, the DNA is TGTGCCAGCACCCCGGGGGGCAATGAGCAGTTCTTC.

This clone was recorded only once. This specimen includes other DNA sequences encoding the same CDR3. The chain is built from TRBV7-9 and TRBJ2-7, with D uncertain. V gave up 2 bases and J gave up 1 base, with 6 bases separating them. CDR3 size: 13 residues. The germline V gene has CDR1 SEHNR and CDR2 FQNEAQ (reference sequence). Here the CDR3 reads CASSLSGSYEQYF. The DNA of the CDR3 is TGTGCCAGCAGCTTATCGGGTTCCTACGAGCAGTACTTC.

The chain carries TRBV11-1 and TRBJ2-1; the match to TRBD2 covers 7 bases. The ends lost 3 bases at V and 1 base at J; junction bases unmatched: 3. Germline V gene data show CDR1 as SGHAT and CDR2 as FQDESV (reference sequence). The CDR3 length is 15 residues. The CDR3 DNA sequence: TGTGCCAGCAGCTTTGGCGGGGGTTCCTACAATGAGCAGTTCTTC. Its translation is CASSFGGGSYNEQFF.

The chain recombines TRBV6-1 with TRBJ2-2; the D gene is possibly TRBD1 (6 bases). The CDR3 sequence is 14 residues long. The germline gives CDR1 MNHNS, CDR2 SASEGT. V shed 7 bases and J shed 0 bases, with 9 bases lying between them. The CDR3 coding sequence is TGTGCCAGCATACAGGGAACGAACACCGGGGAGCTGTTTTTT. Protein: CASIQGTNTGELFF.

This clone was seen just once. The chain recombines TRBV11-2 with TRBJ1-3, with 9 bases matching TRBD1. V lost 5 bases, J lost 0 bases, and 5 bases stayed unmatched. Germline V gene lookup returns CDR1 SGHAT and CDR2 FQNNGV. This CDR3 has 16 amino acids. The CDR3 DNA is TGTGCCAGCAGCCCCGGGACAGGGACCTCTGGAAACACCATATATTTT. It translates to CASSPGTGTSGNTIYF.

This clone has a single count. The CDR3 DNA sequence: TGTGCCATCAGTGTAGGGGACAATCAGCCCCAGCATTTT. This encodes CAISVGDNQPQHF. V usage is TRBV10-3 and J usage is TRBJ1-5; maybe TRBD1 (5 bases). This CDR3 spans 13 amino acids. Trimming stripped 4 bases from V and 3 bases from J, with 7 bases between. Germline values: CDR1 ENHRY, CDR2 SYGVKD.

The J gene is TRBJ1-3, the V gene TRBV2; D possibly corresponds to TRBD1 (6 bases). The germline V gene encodes CDR1 SNHLY and CDR2 FYNNEI. The CDR3 runs 17 residues. The V and J ends lost 4 bases and 3 bases respectively, with 19 bases between them. Here the CDR3 DNA reads TGTGCCAGCAGTGTGGGACCACAGGGTGTTAGTGGAAACACCATATATTTT. Its protein is CASSVGPQGVSGNTIYF. Full variable domain (rest looked up from reference TRBV2 and TRBJ1-3): EPEVTQTPSHQVTQMGQEVILRCVPISNHLYFYWYRQILGQKVEFLVSFYNNEISEKSEIFDDQFSVERPDGSNFTLKIRSTKLEDSAMYFCASSVGPQGVSGNTIYFGEGSWLTVV.

In its sample, this clone was seen a few times. V gene TRBV6-6 combines with J gene TRBJ1-1; 9 nucleotides match TRBD1. The CDR3 contains 14 residues. Per germline, CDR1 MNHNY and CDR2 SVGAGI (reference sequence). After removal of 2 bases from V and 4 bases from J, the junction contained 2 bases not matched to a gene. CDR3 in DNA: TGTGCCAGCAGTTACGGGGACAGGGTCACTGAAGCTTTCTTT. This sequence encodes CASSYGDRVTEAFF.

The chain carries TRBV6-5 and TRBJ1-1; D uncertain. This CDR3 has 16 amino acids. Per the germline V gene, CDR1 is MNHEY and CDR2 is SVGAGI. V was clipped by 0 bases and J by 1 base, with 12 bases between them. The CDR3 sequence is CASSYSAQRRNTEAFF. The CDR3, as DNA: TGTGCCAGCAGTTACTCGGCCCAAAGGAGGAACACTGAAGCTTTCTTT.

The rearrangement uses TRBV7-9 and TRBJ2-7; 9 nucleotides line up with TRBD1. Germline V gene lookup returns CDR1 SEHNR and CDR2 FQNEAQ (reference sequence). The ends lost 6 bases at V and 7 bases at J; junction bases unmatched: 7. This CDR3 contains 13 residues. The CDR3 DNA reads as TGTGCCAGCAGTCACCGGACAGGGGATGAGCAGTACGTC. It specifies CASSHRTGDEQYV.

The V call is TRBV2, the J call TRBJ2-3, with TRBD2 matching 8 bases. Germline-derived CDR1 and CDR2 are SNHLY and FYNNEI. The CDR3 loop spans 14 amino acids. The V gene end was trimmed by 4 bases and the J gene end by 2 bases; junction bases not matched to a gene: 2. CDR3 residues: CASSVREATDTQYF. In DNA form, the CDR3 reads TGTGCCAGCAGTGTGCGGGAGGCCACAGATACGCAGTATTTT.

V is TRBV4-1 and J is TRBJ1-5, with 9 bases fitting TRBD1. CDR3 length: 16 residues. Germline CDR1 is MGHRA and CDR2 is YSYEKL. The ends lost 6 bases at V and 2 bases at J; junction bases unmatched: 8. DNA for the CDR3: TGCGCCAGCAGTCGAAGTGACAGGGGGGGCAATCAGCCCCAGCATTTT. It is translated as CASSRSDRGGNQPQHF.

V gene TRBV11-2 combines with J gene TRBJ1-1; D gene uncertain. From germline, CDR1 is SGHAT and CDR2 FQNNGV. Deletions cut 5 bases from V and 0 bases from J, with 16 bases between. This CDR3 spans 16 amino acids. The CDR3 DNA sequence: TGTGCCAGCAGCCGTCCTGGCCGGGGTCTGAACACTGAAGCTTTCTTT. It translates to CASSRPGRGLNTEAFF.